This T cell receptor (beta chain) was sequenced during a study of radiotherapy plus CTLA-4 blockade in lung cancer. Each patient with chemo-refractory metastatic non-small-cell lung cancer was treated with focal radiation plus CTLA-4 blockade using ipilimumab. Using immunoSEQ multiplex PCR, the repertoire was profiled, and TCRdb retains in-frame clones only, with some absent. This sample has about 86,000 clones, with around 83% found just once. Germline V gives CDR1 MNHEY, CDR2 SMNVEV (reference sequence). Trimming shortened V by 4 bases and J by 1 base, and 12 bases separated the two germline ends. This CDR3 spans 15 amino acids. Concerning this clone: The antigen remains unidentified.

Broader study findings: The best predictor of response was reported to be early blood T cell clone dynamics, with interferon-beta. Radiotherapy plus ipilimumab was followed by expansion in blood of tumor-derived TCR clones.

This sequence was found in a human donor with non-small cell lung cancer who had stable disease on radiotherapy plus ipilimumab. V usage is TRBV27 and J usage is TRBJ2-3; D gene unclear. Sequencing was performed on peripheral blood, taken from a patient treated with radiotherapy plus ipilimumab. The chain's CDR3 is CASSSRALGTDTQYF. CDR3 in DNA: TGTGCCAGCAGTTCCCGAGCTCTGGGCACAGATACGCAGTATTTT.